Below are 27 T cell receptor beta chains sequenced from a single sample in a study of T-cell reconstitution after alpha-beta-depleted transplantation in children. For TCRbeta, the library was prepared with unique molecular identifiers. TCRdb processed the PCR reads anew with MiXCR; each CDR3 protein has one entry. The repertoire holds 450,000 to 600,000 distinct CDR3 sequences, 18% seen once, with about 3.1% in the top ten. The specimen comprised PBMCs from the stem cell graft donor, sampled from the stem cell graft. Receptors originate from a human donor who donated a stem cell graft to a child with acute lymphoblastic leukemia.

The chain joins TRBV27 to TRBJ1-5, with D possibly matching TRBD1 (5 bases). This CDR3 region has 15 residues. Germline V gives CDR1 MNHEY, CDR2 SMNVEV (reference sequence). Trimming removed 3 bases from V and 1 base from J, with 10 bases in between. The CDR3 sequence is CASSFGAASNQPQHF. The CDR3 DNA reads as TGTGCCAGCAGTTTTGGGGCGGCGAGCAATCAGCCCCAGCATTTT.

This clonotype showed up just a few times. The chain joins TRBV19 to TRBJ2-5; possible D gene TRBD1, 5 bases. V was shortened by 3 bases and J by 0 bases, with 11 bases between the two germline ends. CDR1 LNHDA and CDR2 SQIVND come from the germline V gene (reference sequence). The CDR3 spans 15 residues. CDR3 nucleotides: TGTGCCAGTAGTATCAGGACAAGCAACCAAGAGACCCAGTACTTC. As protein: CASSIRTSNQETQYF.

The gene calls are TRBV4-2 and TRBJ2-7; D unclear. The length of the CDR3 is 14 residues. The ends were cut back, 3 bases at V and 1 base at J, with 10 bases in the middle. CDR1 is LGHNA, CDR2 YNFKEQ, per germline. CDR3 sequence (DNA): TGTGCCAGCAGCCAGGCAGAAGGTTCCTACGAGCAGTACTTC. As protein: CASSQAEGSYEQYF.

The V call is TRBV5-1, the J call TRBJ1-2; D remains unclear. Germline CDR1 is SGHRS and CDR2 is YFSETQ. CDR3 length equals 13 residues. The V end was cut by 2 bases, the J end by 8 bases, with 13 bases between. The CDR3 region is CASSFARLRGYTF. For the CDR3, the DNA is TGCGCCAGCAGCTTCGCCCGATTGCGGGGCTACACCTTC. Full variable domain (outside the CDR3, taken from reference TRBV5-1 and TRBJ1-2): KAGVTQTPRYLIKTRGQQVTLSCSPISGHRSVSWYQQTPGQGLQFLFEYFSETQRNKGNFPGRFSGRQFSNSRSEMNVSTLELGDSALYLCASSFARLRGYTFGSGTRLTVV.

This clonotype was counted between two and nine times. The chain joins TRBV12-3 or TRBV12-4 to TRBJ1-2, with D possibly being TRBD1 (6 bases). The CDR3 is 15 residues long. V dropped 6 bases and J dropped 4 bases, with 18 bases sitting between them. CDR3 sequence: CASSPGPLTGYGYTF. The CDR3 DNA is TGTGCCAGCAGCCCAGGACCGTTGACAGGCTATGGCTACACCTTC.

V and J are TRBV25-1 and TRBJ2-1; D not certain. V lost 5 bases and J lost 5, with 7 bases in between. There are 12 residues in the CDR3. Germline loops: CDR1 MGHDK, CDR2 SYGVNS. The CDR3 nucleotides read TGTGCCAGCAGTCCAATCGACAATGAGCAGTTCTTC. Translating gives CASSPIDNEQFF.

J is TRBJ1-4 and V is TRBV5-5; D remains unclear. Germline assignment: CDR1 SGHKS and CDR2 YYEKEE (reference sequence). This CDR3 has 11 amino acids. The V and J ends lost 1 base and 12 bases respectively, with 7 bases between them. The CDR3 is CASSLKTELFF. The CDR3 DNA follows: TGTGCCAGCAGCTTGAAGACGGAACTGTTTTTT.

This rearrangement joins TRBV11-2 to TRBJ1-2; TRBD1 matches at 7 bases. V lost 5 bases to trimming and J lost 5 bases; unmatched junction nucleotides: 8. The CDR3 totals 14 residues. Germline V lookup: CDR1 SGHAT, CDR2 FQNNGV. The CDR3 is CASSKRQGRYGYTF. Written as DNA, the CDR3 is TGTGCCAGCAGCAAGAGACAGGGAAGGTATGGCTACACCTTC.

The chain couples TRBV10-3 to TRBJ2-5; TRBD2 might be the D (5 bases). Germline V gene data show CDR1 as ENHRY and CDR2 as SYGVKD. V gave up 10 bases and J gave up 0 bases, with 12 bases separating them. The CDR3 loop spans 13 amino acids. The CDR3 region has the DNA TGTGCCACCCAAAGGGAGAACCAAGAGACCCAGTACTTC. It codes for CATQRENQETQYF.

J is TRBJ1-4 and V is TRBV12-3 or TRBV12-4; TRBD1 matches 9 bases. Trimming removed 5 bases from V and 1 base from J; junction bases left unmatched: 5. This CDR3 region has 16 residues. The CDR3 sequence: CASSTTDRGTNEKLFF. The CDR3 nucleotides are TGTGCCAGCAGTACCACGGACAGGGGAACTAATGAAAAACTGTTTTTT.

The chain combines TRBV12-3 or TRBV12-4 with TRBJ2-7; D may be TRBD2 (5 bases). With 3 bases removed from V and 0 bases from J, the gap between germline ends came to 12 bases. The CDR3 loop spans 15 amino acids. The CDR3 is CASSFPLGGSYEQYF. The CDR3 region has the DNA TGTGCCAGCAGTTTCCCCCTAGGAGGCTCCTACGAGCAGTACTTC.

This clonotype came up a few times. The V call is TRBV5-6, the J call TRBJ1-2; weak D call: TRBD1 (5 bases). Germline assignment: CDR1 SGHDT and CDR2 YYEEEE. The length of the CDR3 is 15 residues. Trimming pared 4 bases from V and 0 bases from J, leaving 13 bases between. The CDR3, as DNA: TGTGCCAGCAGCCCCCTCCCGACAGCTAACTATGGCTACACCTTC. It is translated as CASSPLPTANYGYTF.

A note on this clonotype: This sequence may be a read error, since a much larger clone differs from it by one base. The CDR3 is CASSLVRGNTGELLF. For the CDR3, the DNA is TGCGCCAGCAGCTTGGTCAGGGGGAACACCGGGGAGCTGCTTTTT. The chain joins TRBV5-1 to TRBJ2-2; 7 bases are shared with TRBD1. Germline V CDR1 and CDR2: SGHRS, YFSETQ. The CDR3 runs to 15 residues.

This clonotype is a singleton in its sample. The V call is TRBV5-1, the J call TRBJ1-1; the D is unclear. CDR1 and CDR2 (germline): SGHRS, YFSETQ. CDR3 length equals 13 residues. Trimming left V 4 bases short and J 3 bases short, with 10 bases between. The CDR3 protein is CASSTGRYTEAFF. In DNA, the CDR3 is TGCGCCAGCAGCACCGGACGGTACACTGAAGCTTTCTTT.

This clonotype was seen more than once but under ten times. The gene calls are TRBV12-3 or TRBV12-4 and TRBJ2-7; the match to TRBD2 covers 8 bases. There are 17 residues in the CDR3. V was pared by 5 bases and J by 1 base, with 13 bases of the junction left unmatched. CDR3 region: CASSRQLPSGQSYEQYF. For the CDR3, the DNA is TGTGCCAGCAGTCGCCAACTCCCTAGCGGGCAGTCCTACGAGCAGTACTTC.

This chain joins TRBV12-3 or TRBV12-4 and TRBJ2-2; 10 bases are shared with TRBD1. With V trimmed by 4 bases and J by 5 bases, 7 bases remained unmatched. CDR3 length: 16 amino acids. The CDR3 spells CASSSSGTGVTGELFF. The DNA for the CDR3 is TGTGCCAGCAGTTCCTCCGGGACAGGGGTAACCGGGGAGCTGTTTTTT.

CDR3: CASSWGQGGYNEQFF. CDR3 in DNA: TGTGCCAGCAGCTGGGGACAGGGGGGCTACAATGAGCAGTTCTTC. The chain uses TRBV7-3 and TRBJ2-1; 11 positions agree with TRBD1. V lost 4 bases, J lost 3 bases, and 2 bases stayed unmatched. This CDR3 contains 15 residues. From germline, CDR1 is SGHTA and CDR2 FQGTGA. Filled out from reference TRBV7-3 and TRBJ2-1, the complete variable domain reads GAGVSQTPSNKVTEKGKYVELRCDPISGHTALYWYRQSLGQGPEFLIYFQGTGAADDSGLPNDRFFAVRPEGSVSTLKIQRTERGDSAVYLCASSWGQGGYNEQFFGPGTRLTVL.

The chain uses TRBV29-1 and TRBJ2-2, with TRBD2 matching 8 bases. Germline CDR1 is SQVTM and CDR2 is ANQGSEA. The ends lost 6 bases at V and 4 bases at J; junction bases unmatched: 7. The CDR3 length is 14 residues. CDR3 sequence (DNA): TGCAGCGTCGCGGGACTAGTAACCACCGGGGAGCTGTTTTTT. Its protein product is CSVAGLVTTGELFF.

The CDR3 DNA follows: TGTGCCAGCAAACCGGGACTGCTTTCCTACGAGCAGTACTTC. Translated, it gives CASKPGLLSYEQYF. The chain recombines TRBV7-9 with TRBJ2-7; maybe TRBD2 (6 bases). This CDR3 contains 14 residues. The germline CDR1 and CDR2 sequences are SEHNR and FQNEAQ (reference sequence). The V and J ends lost 7 bases and 1 base respectively, with 14 bases between them. Full variable domain (rest looked up from reference TRBV7-9 and TRBJ2-7): DTGVSQNPRHKITKRGQNVTFRCDPISEHNRLYWYRQTLGQGPEFLTYFQNEAQLEKSRLLSDRFSAERPKGSFSTLEIQRTEQGDSAMYLCASKPGLLSYEQYFGPGTRLTVT.

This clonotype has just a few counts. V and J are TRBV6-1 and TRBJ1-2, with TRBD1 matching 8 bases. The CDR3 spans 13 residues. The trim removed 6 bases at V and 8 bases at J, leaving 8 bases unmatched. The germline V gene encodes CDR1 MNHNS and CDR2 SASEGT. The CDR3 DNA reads TGTGCCAGCAGCATCGGGACAGGCTTGGGCTACACCTTC. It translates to CASSIGTGLGYTF.

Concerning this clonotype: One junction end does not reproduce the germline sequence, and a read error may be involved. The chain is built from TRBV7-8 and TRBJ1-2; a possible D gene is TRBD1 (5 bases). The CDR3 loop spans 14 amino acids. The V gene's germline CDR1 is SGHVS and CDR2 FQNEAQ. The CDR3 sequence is CASSHRQTEATLAF. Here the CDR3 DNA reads TGTGCCAGCAGCCACCGACAGACAGAGGCAACCCTCGCTTTC. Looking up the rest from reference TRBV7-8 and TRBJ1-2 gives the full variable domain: GAGVSQSPRYKVAKRGQDVALRCDPISGHVSLFWYQQALGQGPEFLTYFQNEAQLDKSGLPSDRFFAERPEGSVSTLKIQRTQQEDSAVYLCASSHRQTEATLAFGSGTRLTVV.

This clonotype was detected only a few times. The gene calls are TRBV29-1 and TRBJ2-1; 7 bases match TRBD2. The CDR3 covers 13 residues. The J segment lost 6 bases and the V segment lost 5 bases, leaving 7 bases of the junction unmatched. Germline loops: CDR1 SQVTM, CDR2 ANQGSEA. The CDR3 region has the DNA TGCAGCGTTCAACTGGGGGGGGTCAATGAGCAGTTCTTC. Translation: CSVQLGGVNEQFF.

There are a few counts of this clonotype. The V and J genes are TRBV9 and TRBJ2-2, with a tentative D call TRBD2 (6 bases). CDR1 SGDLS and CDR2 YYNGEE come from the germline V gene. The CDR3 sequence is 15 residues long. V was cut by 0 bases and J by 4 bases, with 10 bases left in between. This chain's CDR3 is CASSVDTSPTGELFF. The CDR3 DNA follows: TGTGCCAGCAGCGTAGATACTAGCCCCACCGGGGAGCTGTTTTTT.

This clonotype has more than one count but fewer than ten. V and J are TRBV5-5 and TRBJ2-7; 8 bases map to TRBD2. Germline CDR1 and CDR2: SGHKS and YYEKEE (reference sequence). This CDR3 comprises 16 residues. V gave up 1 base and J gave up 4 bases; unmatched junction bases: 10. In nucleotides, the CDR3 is TGTGCCAGCAGCTTGTTTGTCGGGAGGGCCAGTTACGAGCAGTACTTC. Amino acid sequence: CASSLFVGRASYEQYF. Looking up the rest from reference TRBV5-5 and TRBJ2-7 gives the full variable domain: DAGVTQSPTHLIKTRGQQVTLRCSPISGHKSVSWYQQVLGQGPQFIFQYYEKEERGRGNFPDRFSARQFPNYSSELNVNALLLGDSALYLCASSLFVGRASYEQYFGPGTRLTVT.

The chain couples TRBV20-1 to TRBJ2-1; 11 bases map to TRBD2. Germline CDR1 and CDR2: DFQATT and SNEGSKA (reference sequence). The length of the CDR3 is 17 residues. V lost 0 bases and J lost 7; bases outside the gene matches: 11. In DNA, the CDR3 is TGCAGTGCTAGAGATTTTTTCGGGACTAGCGGATGGAATGAGCAGTTCTTC. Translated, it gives CSARDFFGTSGWNEQFF.

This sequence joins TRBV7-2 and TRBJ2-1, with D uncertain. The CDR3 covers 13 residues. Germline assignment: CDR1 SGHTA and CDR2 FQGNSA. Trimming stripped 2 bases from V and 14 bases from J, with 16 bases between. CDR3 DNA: TGTGCCAGCAGCTTACCTTCCCAAAGCCGGGAGTTCTTC. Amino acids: CASSLPSQSREFF.

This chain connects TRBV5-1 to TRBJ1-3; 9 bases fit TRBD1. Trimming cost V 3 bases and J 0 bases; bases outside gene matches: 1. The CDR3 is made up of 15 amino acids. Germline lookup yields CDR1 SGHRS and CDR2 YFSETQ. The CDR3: CASSWTGDSGNTIYF. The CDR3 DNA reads TGCGCCAGCAGCTGGACAGGGGACTCTGGAAACACCATATATTTT.